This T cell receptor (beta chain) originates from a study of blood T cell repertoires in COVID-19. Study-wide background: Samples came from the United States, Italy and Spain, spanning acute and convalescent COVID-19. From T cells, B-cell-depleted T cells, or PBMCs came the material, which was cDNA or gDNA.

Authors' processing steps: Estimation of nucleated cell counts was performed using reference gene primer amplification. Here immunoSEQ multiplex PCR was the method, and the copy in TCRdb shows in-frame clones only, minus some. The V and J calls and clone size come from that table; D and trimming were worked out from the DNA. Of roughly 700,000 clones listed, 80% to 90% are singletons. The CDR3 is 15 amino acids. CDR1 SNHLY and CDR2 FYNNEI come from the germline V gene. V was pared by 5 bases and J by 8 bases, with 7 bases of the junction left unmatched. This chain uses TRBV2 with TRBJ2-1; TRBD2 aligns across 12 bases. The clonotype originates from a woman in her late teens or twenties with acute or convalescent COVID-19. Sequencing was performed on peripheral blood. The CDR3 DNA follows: TGTGCCAGCAGTATTCTAGCGGGGGGGCGCGATGAGCAGTTCTTC. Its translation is CASSILAGGRDEQFF.